This passage covers 2 T cell receptor beta chains from one sample sequenced in a study of graft-versus-host responses after intestinal transplantation. TCRdb's copy holds only in-frame clones and misses some; the assay was immunoSEQ multiplex PCR. This table holds about 80,000 clones, about nine tenths found once. The sequencing here drew on PBMCs, taken 98 days after intestinal transplantation. Source of these receptors: a human patient who received an intestinal transplant, so some T cells may come from the graft donor.

The chain is built from TRBV28 and TRBJ2-7; no definite D call. This CDR3 is built from 13 residues. V shed 6 bases and J shed 0 bases, with 9 bases lying between them. CDR1 MDHEN and CDR2 SYDVKM come from the germline V gene. The CDR3 DNA follows: TGTGCCAGCAGACCTACCCCCTCCTACGAGCAGTACTTC. Protein: CASRPTPSYEQYF.

The chain is built from TRBV14 and TRBJ2-7, with D possibly matching TRBD1 (6 bases). Trimming cost V 3 bases and J 1 base, with 13 bases left between them. The V gene's germline CDR1 is SGHDN and CDR2 FVKESK. There are 15 residues in the CDR3. In DNA, the CDR3 is TGTGCCAGCAGCCACTTTTCAGGGGATTCCTACGAGCAGTACTTC. Protein sequence: CASSHFSGDSYEQYF.